The T cell receptor (beta chain) described here comes from a study of vaccination effects on CD4 cells after COVID-19. Antigen-specific CD4+ T cells were expanded (with viral peptide pools) by the ViraFEST assay ahead of sequencing. Subsequent to roughly 10 days of culture, CD4+ T cells were isolated. The vaccine given was either BNT162b2 or mRNA-1273, in two doses. Each culture had half its medium swapped for IL-2 medium on days 3 and 7. This clone was observed a handful of times. Its antigen is unknown. Profiling relied on immunoSEQ multiplex PCR, and the TCRdb table lists in-frame clones only, not all of them. The sample lists over 50,000 clones, about 80% seen once, with about 1.2% in the top ten. Trimming removed 2 bases at V and 9 bases at J, with 8 bases between. This CDR3 is 12 amino acids long.

The TCR comes from a human donor who received a COVID-19 vaccine. The chain combines TRBV12-3 or TRBV12-4 with TRBJ2-1; D not certain. The sample here was CD4+ T cells from PBMCs cultured with HCoV-229E spike peptides, taken after COVID-19 vaccination. CDR3 in amino acids: CASSLRVGEQFF. CDR3 bases: TGTGCCAGCAGTTTAAGGGTGGGTGAGCAGTTCTTC.